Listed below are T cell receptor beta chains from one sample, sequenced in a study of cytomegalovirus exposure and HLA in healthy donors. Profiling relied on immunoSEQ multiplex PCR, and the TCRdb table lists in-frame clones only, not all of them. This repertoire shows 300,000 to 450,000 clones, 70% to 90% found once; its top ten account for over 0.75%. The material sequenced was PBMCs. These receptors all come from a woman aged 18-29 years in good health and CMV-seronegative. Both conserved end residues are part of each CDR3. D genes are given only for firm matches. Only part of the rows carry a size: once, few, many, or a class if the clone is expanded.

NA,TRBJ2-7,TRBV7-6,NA,CASSPRQNYEQYF,TGTGCCAGCAGCCCCCGACAAAACTACGAGCAGTACTTC
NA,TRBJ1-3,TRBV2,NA,CASRAKYILGNTIYF,TGTGCCAGCAGGGCCAAGTACATCTTAGGAAACACCATATATTTT
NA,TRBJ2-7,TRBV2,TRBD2,CASSEGLAGAYEQYF,TGTGCCAGCAGTGAAGGTCTAGCGGGGGCCTACGAGCAGTACTTC
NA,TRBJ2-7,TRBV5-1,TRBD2,CASSDPGSGGGYEQYF,TGCGCCAGCAGCGATCCCGGAAGCGGGGGAGGGTACGAGCAGTACTTC
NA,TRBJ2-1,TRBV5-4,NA,CASRSSDRQQFF,TGTGCCAGCAGATCGTCGGACAGACAGCAGTTCTTC
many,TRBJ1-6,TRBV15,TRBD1,CATSSGTGGSPLHF,TGTGCCACCAGCAGCGGGACAGGGGGTTCACCCCTCCACTTT
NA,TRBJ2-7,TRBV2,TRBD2,CASSEEAGGLREQYF,TGTGCCAGCAGTGAAGAAGCGGGAGGACTACGCGAGCAGTACTTC
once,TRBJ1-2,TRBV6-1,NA,CASSEWPPNYGYTF,TGTGCCAGCAGTGAATGGCCCCCTAACTATGGCTACACCTTC
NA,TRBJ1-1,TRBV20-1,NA,CSARDYTEAFF,TGCAGTGCTAGAGATTATACTGAAGCTTTCTTT
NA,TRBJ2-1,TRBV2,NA,CASSERGRDWTQFDEQFF,TGTGCCAGCAGTGAAAGGGGCAGGGATTGGACCCAGTTTGATGAGCAGTTCTTC
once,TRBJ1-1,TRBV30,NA,CAWSGAYQGPEAFF,TGTGCCTGGAGCGGGGCCTACCAGGGGCCTGAAGCTTTCTTT
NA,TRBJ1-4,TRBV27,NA,CASSPRVVGFEKLFF,TGTGCCAGCAGTCCCAGGGTCGTCGGCTTTGAAAAACTGTTTTTT
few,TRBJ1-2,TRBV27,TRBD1,CASSPTGTGIYGYTF,TGTGCCAGCAGTCCAACCGGGACAGGGATCTATGGCTACACCTTC
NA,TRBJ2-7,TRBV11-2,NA,CASSRRQERSEQYF,TGTGCCAGCAGCCGACGACAGGAACGCTCCGAGCAGTACTTC
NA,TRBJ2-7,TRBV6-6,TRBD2,CASKRSGSGDEQYF,TGTGCCAGCAAACGGAGCGGGAGTGGGGACGAGCAGTACTTC
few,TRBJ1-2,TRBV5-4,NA,CASSRGLDNYGYTF,TGTGCCAGCAGCCGCGGACTGGACAACTATGGCTACACCTTC
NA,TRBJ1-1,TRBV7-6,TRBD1,CASSLGAGGAWDTEAFF,TGTGCCAGCAGCTTAGGGGCAGGGGGCGCGTGGGACACTGAAGCTTTCTTT
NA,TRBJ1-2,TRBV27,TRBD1,CASRTLRQGDRLGYTF,TGTGCCAGCAGAACACTCCGACAGGGGGATCGCTTAGGCTACACCTTC
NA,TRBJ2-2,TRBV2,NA,CASSEAHTYTGELFF,TGTGCCAGCAGTGAAGCGCATACTTACACCGGGGAGCTGTTTTTT
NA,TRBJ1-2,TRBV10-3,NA,CAISEFGTLSWYGYTF,TGTGCCATCAGTGAGTTCGGGACACTGAGTTGGTACGGCTACACCTTC
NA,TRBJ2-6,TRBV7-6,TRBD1,CASSFGQGMANVLTF,TGTGCCAGCAGCTTTGGACAGGGAATGGCCAACGTCCTGACTTTC
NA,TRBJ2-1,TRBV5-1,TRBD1,CASSLDGTDFNEQFF,TGCGCCAGCAGCTTGGACGGGACAGATTTCAATGAGCAGTTCTTC
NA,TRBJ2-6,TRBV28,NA,CASSSVILSSGANVLTF,TGTGCCAGCAGTTCCGTGATACTTAGCTCTGGGGCCAACGTCCTGACTTTC
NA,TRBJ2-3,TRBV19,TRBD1,CASSIRDRGSDTQYF,TGTGCCAGTAGTATCCGGGACAGGGGATCAGATACGCAGTATTTT
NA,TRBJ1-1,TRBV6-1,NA,CASSESLGGTEAFF,TGTGCCAGCAGTGAATCGTTGGGGGGCACTGAAGCTTTCTTT
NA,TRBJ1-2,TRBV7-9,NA,CASSLGQTNYGYTF,TGTGCCAGCAGCTTAGGGCAGACTAACTATGGCTACACCTTC